Listed below are T cell receptor beta chains from one sample, sequenced in a study of T cell responses to AZD1222 COVID-19 vaccine. Sequencing was performed with immunoSEQ multiplex PCR; in TCRdb, only in-frame clones are kept and a portion is missing. The table records about 62,000 clones, 70% to 90% of them present only once. The material sequenced was peripheral blood, taken on day 0 of AZD1222 vaccination. The receptor source for this set is an adult in good health. The CDR3 runs from the conserved cysteine through the conserved F or W. Each record gives: D gene, clone size, V gene, J gene, CDR3 protein, CDR3 DNA. The D gene is left open where the match is weak. Some rows mark clone size as missing; the rest say once, few, many or name a class of expanded clone.

>-|-|TRBV18|TRBJ1-2
CASSPRRDGHGYTF
TGTGCCAGCTCACCGCGACGGGACGGTCACGGCTACACCTTC
>-|-|TRBV19|TRBJ1-1
CASKVGRHTEAFF
TGTGCCAGTAAGGTAGGGAGGCACACTGAAGCTTTCTTT
>-|once|TRBV6-2/TRBV6-3|TRBJ2-3
CASTPPGVRADTQYF
TGTGCCAGCACCCCGCCGGGGGTGAGGGCAGATACGCAGTATTTT
>TRBD1|few|TRBV30|TRBJ1-6
CAWSAGQGGSPLHF
TGTGCCTGGAGTGCAGGACAGGGGGGTTCACCCCTCCACTTT
>-|once|TRBV30|TRBJ1-1
CAWRPLAGVRTEAFF
TGTGCCTGGAGACCACTAGCGGGGGTGAGGACTGAAGCTTTCTTT
>TRBD1|-|TRBV9|TRBJ2-5
CASSVGTGVGGETQYF
TGTGCCAGCAGCGTAGGAACAGGGGTTGGGGGAGAGACCCAGTACTTC
>TRBD1|once|TRBV3-1/TRBV3-2|TRBJ1-6
CASSGGQYNSPLHF
TGTGCCAGCAGCGGGGGACAGTATAATTCACCCCTCCACTTT
>TRBD1|-|TRBV5-1|TRBJ1-6
CASSWDSNSPLHF
TGCGCCAGCAGCTGGGACAGTAATTCACCCCTCCACTTT
>-|-|TRBV6-1|TRBJ2-7
CASSETTGPYEQYF
TGTGCCAGCAGTGAGACGACGGGCCCCTACGAGCAGTACTTC
>-|-|TRBV23-1|TRBJ1-1
CARPRESETNTEAFF
TGCGCCAGACCCAGGGAGTCAGAAACGAACACTGAAGCTTTCTTT
>-|-|TRBV2|TRBJ1-5
CASSSAGISNQPQHF
TGTGCCAGCAGTAGTGCAGGAATTAGCAATCAGCCCCAGCATTTT
>-|-|TRBV6-4|TRBJ1-6
CASSVYRDGSPLHF
TGTGCCAGCAGCGTATACAGGGATGGTTCACCCCTCCACTTT
>TRBD2|-|TRBV19|TRBJ2-1
CASSNLAGRGNEQFF
TGTGCCAGTAGTAACCTAGCGGGGAGGGGCAATGAGCAGTTCTTC
>TRBD1|-|TRBV2|TRBJ1-1
CASSDLGTGAIVGITEAFF
TGTGCCAGCAGTGATTTAGGGACAGGGGCTATTGTGGGGATCACTGAAGCTTTCTTT
>TRBD1|-|TRBV6-4|TRBJ2-1
CASSPGTGTRNEQFF
TGTGCCAGCAGCCCCGGGACAGGGACAAGAAATGAGCAGTTCTTC
>-|-|TRBV18|TRBJ1-2
CASSPTMGGADGYTF
TGTGCCAGCTCACCCACCATGGGGGGCGCGGATGGCTACACCTTC
>-|-|TRBV2|TRBJ1-2
CASSERDTAYGYTF
TGTGCCAGCAGTGAAAGGGACACCGCCTATGGCTACACCTTC
>-|once|TRBV5-1|TRBJ2-5
CASSGRSRSGETQYF
TGCGCCAGCAGCGGACGGTCCAGGTCGGGGGAGACCCAGTACTTC
>-|-|TRBV6-5|TRBJ1-2
CASGLRALTNYGYTF
TGTGCCAGCGGCCTACGGGCACTTACTAACTATGGCTACACCTTC
>TRBD2|once|TRBV6-5|TRBJ2-3
CASSWTSGGWDTQYF
TGTGCCAGCAGTTGGACTAGCGGGGGTTGGGATACGCAGTATTTT
>-|few|TRBV11-2|TRBJ2-3
CASSLATDTQYF
TGTGCCAGCAGCTTAGCCACAGATACGCAGTATTTT
>-|-|TRBV4-1|TRBJ2-1
CASSQGQGSYNEQFF
TGCGCCAGCAGCCAAGGGCAGGGGTCATACAATGAGCAGTTCTTC
>-|-|TRBV4-1|TRBJ1-6
CASSLYGTTNSPLHF
TGCGCCAGCAGCCTATATGGGACAACGAATTCACCCCTCCACTTT
>-|-|TRBV12-3/TRBV12-4|TRBJ1-1
CASKMGDSTEAFF
TGTGCCAGCAAAATGGGGGATTCCACTGAAGCTTTCTTT
>TRBD1|-|TRBV6-5|TRBJ1-6
CASSKDRGRISPLHF
TGTGCCAGCAGTAAGGACAGGGGGCGCATTTCACCCCTCCACTTT
>-|-|TRBV27|TRBJ1-1
CASSFRTTTEAFF
TGTGCCAGCAGTTTTCGGACGACCACTGAAGCTTTCTTT
>TRBD1|-|TRBV7-7|TRBJ1-2
CASSVGGSPAVSCYGYTF
TGTGCCAGCAGCGTAGGGGGCAGCCCTGCGGTATCATGCTATGGCTACACCTTC
>-|-|TRBV12-3/TRBV12-4|TRBJ2-2
CASSLGNTGELFF
TGTGCCAGCAGTTTGGGGAACACCGGGGAGCTGTTTTTT
>-|-|TRBV3-1/TRBV3-2|TRBJ1-1
CASSQDLRNTEAFF
TGTGCCAGCAGCCAAGATTTGAGGAACACTGAAGCTTTCTTT
>-|-|TRBV30|TRBJ1-2
CAWAGLGGGYTF
TGTGCCTGGGCCGGACTTGGGGGTGGCTACACCTTC
>-|-|TRBV14|TRBJ1-1
CASSQVRGNTEAFF
TGTGCCAGCAGCCAAGTCCGGGGGAACACTGAAGCTTTCTTT
>TRBD1|-|TRBV3-1/TRBV3-2|TRBJ1-1
CASSQDWAGGNNAEAFF
TGTGCCAGCAGCCAAGATTGGGCAGGGGGAAATAACGCTGAAGCTTTCTTT
>-|-|TRBV27|TRBJ1-5
CASSHNGQRNQPQHF
TGTGCCAGCAGCCATAATGGGCAAAGGAATCAGCCCCAGCATTTT
>TRBD1|-|TRBV11-2|TRBJ1-2
CASSLGTGYGYGYTF
TGTGCCAGCAGCTTAGGGACAGGGTACGGCTATGGCTACACCTTC
>-|-|TRBV7-9|TRBJ2-7
CASSQVGTLADEQYF
TGTGCCAGCAGCCAGGTGGGGACCTTGGCCGACGAGCAGTACTTC
>-|-|TRBV9|TRBJ2-5
CASSVGGDFASQEPQYF
TGTGCCAGCAGCGTAGGTGGGGACTTCGCCTCCCAAGAGCCCCAGTACTTC
>-|-|TRBV6-5|TRBJ2-3
CASNVRAVDTQYF
TGTGCCAGCAATGTCCGCGCGGTGGATACGCAGTATTTT
>-|-|TRBV14|TRBJ1-6
CASSQGPAHSPLHF
TGTGCCAGCAGCCAAGGGCCGGCGCATTCACCCCTCCACTTT
>TRBD2|-|TRBV30|TRBJ2-3
CAWGAGLSTDTQYF
TGTGCCTGGGGAGCGGGGCTGAGCACAGATACGCAGTATTTT
>-|-|TRBV20-1|TRBJ1-1
CSAPTYTEAFF
TGCAGTGCCCCGACATACACTGAAGCTTTCTTT
>TRBD1|few|TRBV3-1/TRBV3-2|TRBJ1-2
CASSQEQRQGGGYTF
TGTGCCAGCAGCCAAGAACAAAGACAGGGTGGTGGCTACACCTTC
>-|-|TRBV12-3/TRBV12-4|TRBJ1-1
CASSLRVAEAFF
TGTGCCAGCAGTTTAAGGGTCGCTGAAGCTTTCTTT
>-|-|TRBV10-3|TRBJ2-7
CATAPTVNTYEQYF
TGTGCCACCGCACCGACAGTGAACACCTACGAGCAGTACTTC
>-|-|TRBV5-5|TRBJ2-7
CASSPGTFLREQYF
TGTGCCAGCAGCCCCGGGACATTCCTACGAGAGCAGTACTTC
>TRBD1|-|TRBV12-5|TRBJ1-4
CASGLDREGEKLFF
TGTGCTAGTGGGCTAGACAGGGAGGGTGAAAAACTGTTTTTT
>-|once|TRBV18|TRBJ1-2
CASSLLAGRDYTF
TGTGCCAGCTCACTCCTTGCCGGTAGAGACTACACCTTC
>-|-|TRBV27|TRBJ2-2
CASRAGQDTGELFF
TGTGCCAGCAGAGCGGGACAGGACACCGGGGAGCTGTTTTTT
>-|-|TRBV2|TRBJ2-3
CASSITRQTDTQYF
TGTGCCAGCAGTATCACCCGGCAGACAGATACGCAGTATTTT